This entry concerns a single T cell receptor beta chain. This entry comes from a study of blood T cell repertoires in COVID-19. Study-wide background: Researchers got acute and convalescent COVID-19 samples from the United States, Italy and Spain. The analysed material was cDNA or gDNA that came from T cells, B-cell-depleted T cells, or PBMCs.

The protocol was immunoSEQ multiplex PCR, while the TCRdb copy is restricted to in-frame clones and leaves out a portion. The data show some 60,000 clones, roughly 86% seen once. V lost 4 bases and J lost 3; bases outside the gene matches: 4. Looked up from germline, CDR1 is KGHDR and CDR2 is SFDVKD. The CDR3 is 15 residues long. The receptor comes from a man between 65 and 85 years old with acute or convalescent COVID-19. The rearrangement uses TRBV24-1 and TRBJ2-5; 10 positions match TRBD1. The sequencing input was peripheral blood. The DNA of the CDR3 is TGTGCCACCAGTGAAGCCGGGACAGGGGAAGAGACCCAGTACTTC. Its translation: CATSEAGTGEETQYF.